This is a list of T cell receptor beta chains from one sample in a study of a mutant IDH1 vaccine in newly diagnosed glioma. These receptors lack a known antigen. Clones were sequenced by immunoSEQ multiplex PCR, and TCRdb holds only the in-frame ones, with some missing. Among 60,000 to 85,000 clones listed, 75% to 90% were seen once. The starting material was PBMCs, obtained from a glioma patient whose treatment included an IDH1 peptide vaccine. Receptors were obtained from a woman between 50 and 59 years old with glioma. Both conserved end residues are part of each CDR3. A D gene is named only where the DNA matches it firmly. Size tells how often a clone was seen (once, few, many) or the class of an expanded clone, and some rows leave it out.

D gene: -
clone size: -
V gene: TRBV6-5
J gene: TRBJ2-7
CDR3 protein: CASSGGYEQYF
CDR3 DNA: TGTGCCAGCAGTGGGGGTTACGAGCAGTACTTC

D gene: -
clone size: -
V gene: TRBV21-1
J gene: TRBJ2-2
CDR3 protein: CASSKARGLAGATGELFF
CDR3 DNA: TGTGCCAGCAGCAAAGCTCGGGGACTAGCGGGAGCTACCGGGGAGCTGTTTTTT

D gene: TRBD1
clone size: -
V gene: TRBV11-1
J gene: TRBJ2-4
CDR3 protein: CASSPTGGRRHIQYF
CDR3 DNA: TGTGCCAGCAGCCCCACAGGGGGCAGGAGGCACATTCAGTACTTC

D gene: TRBD1
clone size: once
V gene: TRBV5-1
J gene: TRBJ2-5
CDR3 protein: CASSPGQEQETQYF
CDR3 DNA: TGCGCCAGCAGCCCCGGACAGGAACAAGAGACCCAGTACTTC

D gene: -
clone size: -
V gene: TRBV29-1
J gene: TRBJ1-1
CDR3 protein: CSAGTVNTEAFF
CDR3 DNA: TGCAGCGCTGGGACGGTGAACACTGAAGCTTTCTTT

D gene: TRBD1
clone size: -
V gene: TRBV6-6
J gene: TRBJ1-2
CDR3 protein: CASSYGGQGYGYTF
CDR3 DNA: TGTGCCAGCAGTTATGGGGGACAGGGGTATGGCTACACCTTC

D gene: -
clone size: -
V gene: TRBV6-1
J gene: TRBJ2-1
CDR3 protein: CASSHRDPPEGEQFF
CDR3 DNA: TGTGCCAGCAGTCACCGGGACCCCCCGGAGGGTGAGCAGTTCTTC

D gene: -
clone size: -
V gene: TRBV9
J gene: TRBJ2-3
CDR3 protein: CASSARGAGNTDTQYF
CDR3 DNA: TGTGCCAGCAGCGCCCGGGGGGCAGGAAACACAGATACGCAGTATTTT

D gene: TRBD1
clone size: few
V gene: TRBV4-2
J gene: TRBJ2-7
CDR3 protein: CASSPQRTGSYEQYF
CDR3 DNA: TGTGCCAGCAGCCCGCAAAGGACAGGATCCTACGAGCAGTACTTC

D gene: TRBD2
clone size: -
V gene: TRBV5-1
J gene: TRBJ2-1
CDR3 protein: CASSLGLAYNEQFF
CDR3 DNA: TGCGCCAGCAGCCTAGGACTAGCCTACAATGAGCAGTTCTTC

D gene: -
clone size: -
V gene: TRBV11-2
J gene: TRBJ1-1
CDR3 protein: CASSLVPSPGGLAFF
CDR3 DNA: TGTGCCAGCAGCTTAGTGCCGTCGCCAGGAGGGTTAGCTTTCTTT

D gene: TRBD1
clone size: -
V gene: TRBV18
J gene: TRBJ2-1
CDR3 protein: CASSGRDRETGSYNEQFF
CDR3 DNA: TGTGCCAGCTCGGGCCGGGACAGGGAGACCGGTTCCTACAATGAGCAGTTCTTC

D gene: -
clone size: -
V gene: TRBV7-2
J gene: TRBJ2-7
CDR3 protein: CASSSDYEQYF
CDR3 DNA: TGTGCCAGCAGCTCCGACTACGAGCAGTACTTC

D gene: TRBD2
clone size: -
V gene: TRBV7-2
J gene: TRBJ2-1
CDR3 protein: CASSFELAAYNEQFF
CDR3 DNA: TGTGCCAGCAGCTTTGAACTAGCGGCGTACAATGAGCAGTTCTTC

D gene: TRBD1
clone size: -
V gene: TRBV30
J gene: TRBJ2-6
CDR3 protein: CAWFRDRARSGANVLTF
CDR3 DNA: TGTGCCTGGTTCCGGGACAGGGCTCGCTCTGGGGCCAACGTCCTGACTTTC

D gene: -
clone size: once
V gene: TRBV11-1
J gene: TRBJ2-7
CDR3 protein: CASSSVGWSSSYEQYF
CDR3 DNA: TGTGCCAGCAGCTCAGTCGGTTGGAGCTCCTCCTACGAGCAGTACTTC

D gene: -
clone size: once
V gene: TRBV5-8
J gene: TRBJ2-7
CDR3 protein: CASSLSGDYEQYF
CDR3 DNA: TGTGCCAGCAGCTTATCAGGGGACTACGAGCAGTACTTC

D gene: TRBD2
clone size: -
V gene: TRBV6-5
J gene: TRBJ2-4
CDR3 protein: CASSYSAGLAKNIQYF
CDR3 DNA: TGTGCCAGCAGTTACTCAGCGGGACTAGCCAAAAACATTCAGTACTTC

D gene: -
clone size: -
V gene: TRBV4-2
J gene: TRBJ2-7
CDR3 protein: CASSQDLRQAASYEQYF
CDR3 DNA: TGTGCCAGCAGCCAAGATTTACGGCAAGCGGCCTCCTACGAGCAGTACTTC

D gene: TRBD1
clone size: -
V gene: TRBV18
J gene: TRBJ2-1
CDR3 protein: CASSPPVGQGAHNEQFF
CDR3 DNA: TGTGCCAGCTCACCCCCGGTTGGACAGGGGGCGCATAATGAGCAGTTCTTC

D gene: TRBD1
clone size: -
V gene: TRBV27
J gene: TRBJ1-5
CDR3 protein: CASSGIDRGQNNQPQHF
CDR3 DNA: TGTGCCAGCAGTGGAATTGACAGGGGGCAAAACAATCAGCCCCAGCATTTT

D gene: TRBD1
clone size: once
V gene: TRBV27
J gene: TRBJ1-2
CDR3 protein: CASSSPSGQGNWYGYTF
CDR3 DNA: TGTGCCAGCAGTTCCCCCTCCGGACAGGGAAATTGGTATGGCTACACCTTC

D gene: TRBD1
clone size: -
V gene: TRBV20-1
J gene: TRBJ1-2
CDR3 protein: CSARTGGGYTF
CDR3 DNA: TGCAGTGCCCGGACAGGAGGGGGCTACACCTTC

D gene: -
clone size: -
V gene: TRBV6-5
J gene: TRBJ1-1
CDR3 protein: CASSYSRSLRGEAFF
CDR3 DNA: TGTGCCAGCAGTTACTCGAGATCACTGAGGGGTGAAGCTTTCTTT

D gene: TRBD1
clone size: -
V gene: TRBV29-1
J gene: TRBJ2-2
CDR3 protein: CSVSGQGNTGELFF
CDR3 DNA: TGCAGCGTGTCGGGACAGGGGAACACCGGGGAGCTGTTTTTT

D gene: TRBD2
clone size: -
V gene: TRBV4-1
J gene: TRBJ2-3
CDR3 protein: CASSQDHNGGIRDTQYF
CDR3 DNA: TGCGCCAGCAGCCAAGATCATAACGGGGGGATTCGGGATACGCAGTATTTT

D gene: -
clone size: -
V gene: TRBV19
J gene: TRBJ1-5
CDR3 protein: CASSIRGTNQPQHF
CDR3 DNA: TGTGCCAGTAGTATAAGGGGTACCAATCAGCCCCAGCATTTT

D gene: -
clone size: -
V gene: TRBV27
J gene: TRBJ2-1
CDR3 protein: CASSTGTLDFF
CDR3 DNA: TGTGCCAGCAGTACCGGGACATTAGACTTCTTC

D gene: -
clone size: -
V gene: TRBV28
J gene: TRBJ1-5
CDR3 protein: CASSSEVGNQPQHF
CDR3 DNA: TGTGCCAGCAGTTCAGAGGTCGGAAATCAGCCCCAGCATTTT

D gene: -
clone size: -
V gene: TRBV7-8
J gene: TRBJ2-1
CDR3 protein: CASSPYRDGSYNEQFF
CDR3 DNA: TGTGCCAGCAGCCCGTACCGGGACGGCTCCTACAATGAGCAGTTCTTC

D gene: -
clone size: -
V gene: TRBV7-9
J gene: TRBJ1-6
CDR3 protein: CASSLVQGPSPLHF
CDR3 DNA: TGTGCCAGCAGCTTAGTCCAGGGCCCTTCACCCCTCCACTTT

D gene: -
clone size: -
V gene: TRBV18
J gene: TRBJ1-5
CDR3 protein: CASSPLGLGNQPQHF
CDR3 DNA: TGTGCCAGCTCACCCCTTGGACTGGGAAATCAGCCCCAGCATTTT

D gene: -
clone size: -
V gene: TRBV19
J gene: TRBJ2-2
CDR3 protein: CASSMGVIGELFF
CDR3 DNA: TGTGCCAGTAGTATGGGGGTGATCGGGGAGCTGTTTTTT

D gene: -
clone size: -
V gene: TRBV19
J gene: TRBJ2-7
CDR3 protein: CASSTPAPEAYEQYF
CDR3 DNA: TGTGCCAGTAGTACTCCGGCCCCGGAGGCGTACGAGCAGTACTTC

D gene: TRBD1
clone size: -
V gene: TRBV5-6
J gene: TRBJ2-7
CDR3 protein: CASSPGTGGGEQYF
CDR3 DNA: TGTGCCAGCAGCCCAGGGACAGGGGGCGGCGAGCAGTACTTC

D gene: -
clone size: -
V gene: TRBV27
J gene: TRBJ2-1
CDR3 protein: CASSLGVGGEGKYAFPLYNEQFF
CDR3 DNA: TGTGCCAGCAGTTTAGGGGTGGGGGGAGAGGGTAAATACGCTTTTCCCCTTTACAATGAGCAGTTCTTC

D gene: TRBD1
clone size: -
V gene: TRBV2
J gene: TRBJ2-7
CDR3 protein: CASSPGQGGEQYF
CDR3 DNA: TGTGCCAGCAGTCCGGGACAGGGGGGCGAGCAGTACTTC

D gene: -
clone size: -
V gene: TRBV29-1
J gene: TRBJ2-3
CDR3 protein: CSGTRGRSTDTQYF
CDR3 DNA: TGCAGCGGGACCAGGGGCAGAAGCACAGATACGCAGTATTTT

D gene: -
clone size: -
V gene: TRBV2
J gene: TRBJ2-2
CDR3 protein: CASSDGLSGELFF
CDR3 DNA: TGTGCCAGCAGTGACGGGCTTAGCGGGGAGCTGTTTTTT

D gene: -
clone size: once
V gene: TRBV19
J gene: TRBJ2-5
CDR3 protein: CASSIGTGYETQYF
CDR3 DNA: TGTGCCAGTAGTATAGGTACTGGTTATGAGACCCAGTACTTC

D gene: -
clone size: -
V gene: TRBV28
J gene: TRBJ2-3
CDR3 protein: CASSLLSRKSSTDTQYF
CDR3 DNA: TGTGCCAGCAGTCTACTATCAAGGAAGTCTAGCACAGATACGCAGTATTTT

D gene: TRBD2
clone size: -
V gene: TRBV19
J gene: TRBJ2-2
CDR3 protein: CASSSGLAHTGELFF
CDR3 DNA: TGTGCCAGTAGTTCGGGACTAGCGCACACCGGGGAGCTGTTTTTT

D gene: TRBD1
clone size: -
V gene: TRBV11-2
J gene: TRBJ2-3
CDR3 protein: CASSLNEPGQPNF
CDR3 DNA: TGTGCCAGCAGCTTAAACGAGCCGGGACAGCCGAATTTT

D gene: -
clone size: -
V gene: TRBV4-1
J gene: TRBJ2-7
CDR3 protein: CASSQVAGTGTYEQYF
CDR3 DNA: TGCGCCAGCAGCCAAGTGGCCGGGACCGGAACCTACGAGCAGTACTTC

D gene: -
clone size: -
V gene: TRBV11-2
J gene: TRBJ1-3
CDR3 protein: CASSPLRGGNTIYF
CDR3 DNA: TGTGCCAGCAGCCCGTTGAGAGGCGGAAACACCATATATTTT

D gene: -
clone size: -
V gene: TRBV5-1
J gene: TRBJ1-1
CDR3 protein: CASSEAGGGTEAFF
CDR3 DNA: TGCGCCAGCAGCGAGGCGGGGGGAGGGACTGAAGCTTTCTTT

D gene: -
clone size: -
V gene: TRBV7-6
J gene: TRBJ2-7
CDR3 protein: CASSSMVAVYPPYEQYF
CDR3 DNA: TGTGCCAGCAGCTCTATGGTGGCGGTTTACCCCCCCTACGAGCAGTACTTC

D gene: TRBD1
clone size: -
V gene: TRBV28
J gene: TRBJ2-7
CDR3 protein: CASRQTGTGWEQYF
CDR3 DNA: TGTGCCAGCAGGCAAACCGGGACAGGGTGGGAGCAGTACTTC

D gene: -
clone size: -
V gene: TRBV15
J gene: TRBJ2-7
CDR3 protein: CATSRDTRGHEQYF
CDR3 DNA: TGTGCCACCAGCAGAGATACCAGGGGCCACGAGCAGTACTTC

D gene: -
clone size: -
V gene: TRBV10-3
J gene: TRBJ2-5
CDR3 protein: CAISESELAEVYF
CDR3 DNA: TGTGCCATCAGTGAGTCAGAACTAGCCGAAGTGTACTTC